The subject of this entry is one TCR beta chain. The source of the sample is a study of Tregs in tolerant kidney transplant recipients. The protocol was immunoSEQ multiplex PCR, while the TCRdb copy is restricted to in-frame clones and leaves out a portion. In the table there are about 72,000 clones, roughly 92% of which are singletons. Deletions cut 2 bases from V and 0 bases from J, with 8 bases between. CDR3 length: 14 amino acids. Germline CDR1 and CDR2: MNHEY and SMNVEV (reference sequence). Source: CD8+ T cells from blood, taken before the transplant. The receptor comes from a human donor who received a combined kidney and bone marrow transplant. This sequence joins TRBV27 and TRBJ2-7; perhaps TRBD1 as D (5 bases). The CDR3 is CASSLQGFSYEQYF. The CDR3 region has the DNA TGTGCCAGCAGTTTACAGGGCTTCTCCTACGAGCAGTACTTC.